This is a list of T cell receptor beta chains from one sample in a study of CD8+ T cells in alopecia areata. Sequencing used immunoSEQ multiplex PCR; TCRdb keeps in-frame clones, though not all of them. This repertoire shows more than 200,000 clones, about 40% found once; its top ten account for approximately 2.4%. The source material was CD4+ T cells sorted from blood, sampled at roughly week 36, from a patient treated with tofacitinib. These receptors all stem from a human donor with alopecia areata. Both conserved end residues are trimmed from each CDR3.

v_call	cdr3_aa
TRBV7-8	ASSSHGTGGGGYT
TRBV18	ASSPAQTGLVQY
TRBV4-2	ASSQGGVREGYYNEQF
TRBV5-5	ASSLEGRSTDTQY
TRBV29-1	SVEDRGEYNEQF
TRBV28	ASSSWGLAGGNYNEQF
TRBV6-6	ASSHTNYEQY
TRBV29-1	SVDDREAGELF
TRBV10-2	ASSGTSGVNEQF
TRBV5-1	ASSLGRLYEQY
TRBV29-1	SVSGQGLYEQY
TRBV4-1	ASSHFSGTSYGYT
TRBV29-1	SVGGYT
TRBV29-1	SAAPQLAGDGEF
TRBV6-1	ASSGTTGGGTQY
TRBV29-1	SVERGGGDYGYT
TRBV29-1	SVMTQETQY
TRBV19	ASSGTSTGELF
TRBV7-2	ASDLAGGYTQY
TRBV5-1	ASSLRDRVGEQY
TRBV6-5	ASSYREYSYNEQF
TRBV5-1	ASSLGAGGAETQY
TRBV29-1	SVEDPGAGNTIY
TRBV5-1	ASSPTWGSTDTQY
TRBV7-9	AARGTGVGYT
TRBV11-2	ASSLQGFNQPQH
TRBV29-1	SAVGTSSSYNEQF
TRBV6-5	ASSYSYLSEQY
TRBV11-2	ASSSFSGGTGEAF
TRBV5-4	ASSGAGAGGSGEQF
TRBV7-2	ASSLLTNTGELF
TRBV7-6	ASSPQDRGSWEQY
TRBV2	ASSGPQRSQETQY
TRBV6-5	ASSRSVSYEQY
TRBV6-5	ASSYSPSGTDTQY
TRBV30	AWGTNTGELF
TRBV30	AWSVYPLNYGYT
TRBV20-1	SPRDTRGYT
TRBV10-3	AISECTSGCEQF